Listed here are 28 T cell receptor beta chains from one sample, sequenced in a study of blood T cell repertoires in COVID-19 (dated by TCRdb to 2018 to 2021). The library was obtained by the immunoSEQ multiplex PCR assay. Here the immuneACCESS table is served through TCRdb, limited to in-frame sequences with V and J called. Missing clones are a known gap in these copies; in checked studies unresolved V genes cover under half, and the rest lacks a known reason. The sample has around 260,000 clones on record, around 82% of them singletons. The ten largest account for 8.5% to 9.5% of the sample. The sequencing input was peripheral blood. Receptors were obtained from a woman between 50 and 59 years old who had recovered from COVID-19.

The CDR3 reads CASSYARNTEAFF. CDR3 nucleotides: TGTGCCAGCAGTTACGCCAGGAACACTGAAGCTTTCTTT. The chain employs TRBV6-6 and TRBJ1-1, with no clear D. V was pared by 2 bases and J by 1 base, with 5 bases between. The germline gives CDR1 MNHNY, CDR2 SVGAGI (reference sequence). This CDR3 is 13 amino acids long.

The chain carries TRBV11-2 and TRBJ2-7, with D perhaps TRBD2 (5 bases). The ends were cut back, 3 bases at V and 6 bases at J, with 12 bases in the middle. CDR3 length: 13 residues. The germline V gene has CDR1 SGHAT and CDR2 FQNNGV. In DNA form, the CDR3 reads TGTGCCAGCAGCTTCCTAGCCCCACCCGAGCAGTACTTC. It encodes CASSFLAPPEQYF.

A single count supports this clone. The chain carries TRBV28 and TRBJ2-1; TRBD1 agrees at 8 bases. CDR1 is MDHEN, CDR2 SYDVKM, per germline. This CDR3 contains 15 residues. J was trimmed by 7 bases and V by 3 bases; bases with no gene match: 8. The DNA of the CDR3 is TGTGCCAGCAGTTTGAGGACAGGGATCGTGAATGAGCAGTTCTTC. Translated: CASSLRTGIVNEQFF. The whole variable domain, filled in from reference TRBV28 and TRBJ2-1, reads DVKVTQSSRYLVKRTGEKVFLECVQDMDHENMFWYRQDPGLGLRLIYFSYDVKMKEKGDIPEGYSVSREKKERFSLILESASTNQTSMYLCASSLRTGIVNEQFFGPGTRLTVL.

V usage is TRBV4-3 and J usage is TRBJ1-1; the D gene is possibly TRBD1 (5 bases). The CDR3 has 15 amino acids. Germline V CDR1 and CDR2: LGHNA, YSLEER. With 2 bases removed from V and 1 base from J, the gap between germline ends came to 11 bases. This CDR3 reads CASSQLGGGNTEAFF. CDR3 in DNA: TGCGCCAGCAGCCAATTGGGGGGTGGGAACACTGAAGCTTTCTTT.

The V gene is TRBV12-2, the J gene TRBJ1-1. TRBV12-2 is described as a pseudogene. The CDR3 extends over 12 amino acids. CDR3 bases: TGTGCAAATCCGGGAGCTAACACTGAAGCTTTCTTT. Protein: CANPGANTEAFF.

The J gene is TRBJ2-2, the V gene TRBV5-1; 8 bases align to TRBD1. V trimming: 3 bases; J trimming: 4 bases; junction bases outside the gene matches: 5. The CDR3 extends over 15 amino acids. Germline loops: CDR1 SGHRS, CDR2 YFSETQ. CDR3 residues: CASSSRQGPTGELFF. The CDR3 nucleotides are TGCGCCAGCAGCTCCCGACAGGGGCCCACCGGGGAGCTGTTTTTT.

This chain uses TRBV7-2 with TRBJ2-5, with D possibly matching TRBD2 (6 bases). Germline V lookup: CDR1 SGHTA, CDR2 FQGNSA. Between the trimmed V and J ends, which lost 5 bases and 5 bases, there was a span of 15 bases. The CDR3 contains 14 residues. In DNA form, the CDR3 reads TGTGCCAGCAGCCCACCCCCGGGGAGGGAGACCCAGTACTTC. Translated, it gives CASSPPPGRETQYF.

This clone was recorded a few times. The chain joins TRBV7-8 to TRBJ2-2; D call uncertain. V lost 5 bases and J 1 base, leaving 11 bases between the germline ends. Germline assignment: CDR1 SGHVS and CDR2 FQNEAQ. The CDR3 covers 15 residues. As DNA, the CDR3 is TGTGCCAGCAGCCCCGTTAGAATGAACACCGGGGAGCTGTTTTTT. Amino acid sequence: CASSPVRMNTGELFF.

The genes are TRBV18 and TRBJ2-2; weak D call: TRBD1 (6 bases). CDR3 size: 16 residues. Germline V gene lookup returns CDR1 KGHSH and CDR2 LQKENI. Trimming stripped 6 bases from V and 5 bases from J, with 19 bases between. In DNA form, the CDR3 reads TGTGCCAGCTCCCACACTAGAGGACAGACAACCGGGGAGCTGTTTTTT. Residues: CASSHTRGQTTGELFF.

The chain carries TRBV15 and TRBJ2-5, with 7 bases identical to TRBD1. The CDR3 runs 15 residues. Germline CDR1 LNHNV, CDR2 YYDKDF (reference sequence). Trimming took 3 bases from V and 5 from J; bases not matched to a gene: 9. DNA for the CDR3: TGTGCCACCAGCAGGGCCAAGGGGGCCCTGGAGACCCAGTACTTC. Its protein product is CATSRAKGALETQYF.

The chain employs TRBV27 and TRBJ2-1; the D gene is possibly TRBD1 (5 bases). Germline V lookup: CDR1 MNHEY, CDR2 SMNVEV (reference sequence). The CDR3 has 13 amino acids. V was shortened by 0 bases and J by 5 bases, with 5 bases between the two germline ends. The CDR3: CASSLSGDNEQFF. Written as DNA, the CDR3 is TGTGCCAGCAGTTTATCAGGGGACAATGAGCAGTTCTTC.

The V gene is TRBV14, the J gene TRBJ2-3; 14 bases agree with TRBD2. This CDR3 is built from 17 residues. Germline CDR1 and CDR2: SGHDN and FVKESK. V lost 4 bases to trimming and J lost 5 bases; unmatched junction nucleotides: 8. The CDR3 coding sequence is TGTGCCAGCAGCCCCCTGACGGGACTAGCGGGGGAAGATACGCAGTATTTT. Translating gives CASSPLTGLAGEDTQYF.

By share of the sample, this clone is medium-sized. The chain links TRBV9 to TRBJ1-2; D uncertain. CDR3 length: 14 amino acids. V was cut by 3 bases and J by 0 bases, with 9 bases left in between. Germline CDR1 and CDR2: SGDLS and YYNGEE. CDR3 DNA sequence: TGTGCCAGCAGCGCCCTCCCGGCTAACTATGGCTACACCTTC. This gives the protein CASSALPANYGYTF.

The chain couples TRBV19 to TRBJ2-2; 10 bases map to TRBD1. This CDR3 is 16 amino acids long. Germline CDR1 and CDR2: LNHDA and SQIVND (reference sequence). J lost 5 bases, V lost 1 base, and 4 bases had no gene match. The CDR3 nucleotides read TGTGCCAGTAGTATAGGGACAGGGGGGTGGACCGGGGAGCTGTTTTTT. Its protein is CASSIGTGGWTGELFF.

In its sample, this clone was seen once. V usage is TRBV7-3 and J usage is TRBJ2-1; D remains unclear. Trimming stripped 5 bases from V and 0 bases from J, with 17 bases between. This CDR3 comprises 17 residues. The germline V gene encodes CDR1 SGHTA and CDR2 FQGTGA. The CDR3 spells CASSPSPAAGSYNEQFF. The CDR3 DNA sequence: TGTGCCAGCAGCCCTTCCCCCGCCGCCGGCTCCTACAATGAGCAGTTCTTC. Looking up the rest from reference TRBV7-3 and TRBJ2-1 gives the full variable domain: GAGVSQTPSNKVTEKGKYVELRCDPISGHTALYWYRQSLGQGPEFLIYFQGTGAADDSGLPNDRFFAVRPEGSVSTLKIQRTERGDSAVYLCASSPSPAAGSYNEQFFGPGTRLTVL.

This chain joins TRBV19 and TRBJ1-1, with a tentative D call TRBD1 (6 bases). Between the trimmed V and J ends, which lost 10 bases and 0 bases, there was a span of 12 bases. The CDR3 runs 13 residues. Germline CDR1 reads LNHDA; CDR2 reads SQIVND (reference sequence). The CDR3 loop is CATTWGLNTEAFF. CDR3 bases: TGTGCCACCACCTGGGGGCTGAACACTGAAGCTTTCTTT.

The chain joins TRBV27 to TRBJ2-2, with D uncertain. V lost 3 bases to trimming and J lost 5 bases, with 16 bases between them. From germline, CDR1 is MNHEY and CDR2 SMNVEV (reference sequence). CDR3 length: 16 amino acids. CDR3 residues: CASSFVSSPGTGELFF. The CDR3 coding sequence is TGTGCCAGCAGTTTTGTCAGCAGCCCGGGTACCGGGGAGCTGTTTTTT.

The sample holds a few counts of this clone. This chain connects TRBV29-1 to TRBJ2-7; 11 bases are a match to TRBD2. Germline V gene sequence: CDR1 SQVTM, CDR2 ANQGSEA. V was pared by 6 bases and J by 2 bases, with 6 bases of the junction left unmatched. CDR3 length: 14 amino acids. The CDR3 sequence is CSVATLAGAYEQYF. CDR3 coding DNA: TGCAGCGTGGCAACACTAGCGGGGGCCTACGAGCAGTACTTC.

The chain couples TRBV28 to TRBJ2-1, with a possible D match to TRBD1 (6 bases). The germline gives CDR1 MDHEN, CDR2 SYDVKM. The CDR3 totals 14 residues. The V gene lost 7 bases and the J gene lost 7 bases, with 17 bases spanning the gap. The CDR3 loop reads CASIWGRGRNEQFF. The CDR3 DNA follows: TGTGCCAGCATCTGGGGCAGGGGAAGGAATGAGCAGTTCTTC.

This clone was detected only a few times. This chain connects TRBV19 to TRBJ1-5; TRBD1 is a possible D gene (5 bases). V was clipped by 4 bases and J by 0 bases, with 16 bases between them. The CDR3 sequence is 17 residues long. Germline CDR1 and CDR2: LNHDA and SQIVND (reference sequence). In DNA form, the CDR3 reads TGTGCCAGTAGTACCCCGACAGAACGATATAGCAATCAGCCCCAGCATTTT. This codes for CASSTPTERYSNQPQHF. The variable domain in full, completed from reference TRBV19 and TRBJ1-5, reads DGGITQSPKYLFRKEGQNVTLSCEQNLNHDAMYWYRQDPGQGLRLIYYSQIVNDFQKGDIAEGYSVSREKKESFPLTVTSAQKNPTAFYLCASSTPTERYSNQPQHFGDGTRLSIL.

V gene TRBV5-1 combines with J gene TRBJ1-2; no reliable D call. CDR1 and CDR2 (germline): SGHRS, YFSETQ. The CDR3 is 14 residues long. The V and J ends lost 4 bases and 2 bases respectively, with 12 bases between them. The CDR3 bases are TGCGCCAGCAGCCCCGAGGGCGGAAACTATGGCTACACCTTC. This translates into CASSPEGGNYGYTF.

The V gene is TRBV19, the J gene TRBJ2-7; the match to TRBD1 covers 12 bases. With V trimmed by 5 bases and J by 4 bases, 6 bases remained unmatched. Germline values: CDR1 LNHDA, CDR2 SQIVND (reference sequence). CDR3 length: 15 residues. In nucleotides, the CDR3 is TGTGCCAGTAGTCCAGGGGACAGGGGGCCGTACGAGCAGTACTTC. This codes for CASSPGDRGPYEQYF.

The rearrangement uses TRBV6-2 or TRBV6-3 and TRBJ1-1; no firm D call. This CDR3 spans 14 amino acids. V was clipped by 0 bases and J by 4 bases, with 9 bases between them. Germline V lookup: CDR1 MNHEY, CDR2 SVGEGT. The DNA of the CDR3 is TGTGCCAGCAGTTACTCCCGCGGCAGCACTGAAGCTTTCTTT. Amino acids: CASSYSRGSTEAFF.

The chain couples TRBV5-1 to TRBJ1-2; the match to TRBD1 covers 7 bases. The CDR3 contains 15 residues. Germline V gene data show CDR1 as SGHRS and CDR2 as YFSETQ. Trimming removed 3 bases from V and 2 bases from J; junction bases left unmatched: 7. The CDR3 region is CASSSPGQINYGYTF. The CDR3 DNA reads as TGCGCCAGCAGCTCCCCGGGACAGATAAACTATGGCTACACCTTC. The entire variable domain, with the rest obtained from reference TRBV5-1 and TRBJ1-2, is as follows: KAGVTQTPRYLIKTRGQQVTLSCSPISGHRSVSWYQQTPGQGLQFLFEYFSETQRNKGNFPGRFSGRQFSNSRSEMNVSTLELGDSALYLCASSSPGQINYGYTFGSGTRLTVV.

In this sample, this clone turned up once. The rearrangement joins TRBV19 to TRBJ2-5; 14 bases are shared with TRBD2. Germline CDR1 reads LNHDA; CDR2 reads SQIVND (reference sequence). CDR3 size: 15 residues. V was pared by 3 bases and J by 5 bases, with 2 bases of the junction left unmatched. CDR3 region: CASSMTSGRAETQYF. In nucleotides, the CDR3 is TGTGCCAGTAGTATGACTAGCGGGAGGGCGGAGACCCAGTACTTC.

In DNA, the CDR3 is TGTGCCACCAGCAATTCAGGGGGCCACACAGATACGCAGTATTTT. Translating gives CATSNSGGHTDTQYF. V and J are TRBV15 and TRBJ2-3, with TRBD1 identical over 8 bases. The germline gives CDR1 LNHNV, CDR2 YYDKDF (reference sequence). Trimming at V came to 4 bases and at J to 2 bases, leaving 5 bases not matched to a gene. This CDR3 spans 15 amino acids.

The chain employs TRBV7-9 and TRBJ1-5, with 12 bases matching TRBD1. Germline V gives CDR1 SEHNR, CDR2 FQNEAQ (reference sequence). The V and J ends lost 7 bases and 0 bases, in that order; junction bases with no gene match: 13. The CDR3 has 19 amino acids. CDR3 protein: CASTRPRGQGAYSNQPQHF. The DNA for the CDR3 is TGTGCCAGCACCCGCCCGAGGGGACAGGGGGCCTATAGCAATCAGCCCCAGCATTTT.

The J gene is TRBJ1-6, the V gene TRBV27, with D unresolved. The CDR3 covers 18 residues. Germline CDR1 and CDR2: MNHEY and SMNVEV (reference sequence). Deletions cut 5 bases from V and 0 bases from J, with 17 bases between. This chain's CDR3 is CASSGLYEESSYNSPLHF. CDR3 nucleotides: TGTGCCAGCAGTGGATTATATGAGGAGAGCTCCTATAATTCACCCCTCCACTTT.